Described below is a single T cell receptor (beta chain) sequence and its context. Some clones are missing from TCRdb's copy, which holds only in-frame ones; the method was immunoSEQ multiplex PCR. The sample has roughly 270,000 clones, approximately 85% seen once. The V gene lost 5 bases and the J gene lost 2 bases, with 19 bases spanning the gap. The CDR3 contains 17 residues. CDR1 is KGHDR and CDR2 is SFDVKD in the germline V gene. The record originates from a study of blood T cell repertoires in COVID-19. V and J are TRBV24-1 and TRBJ2-3; possibly TRBD1 for D (6 bases). This receptor was taken from a man between 18 and 35 years old with active or convalescent COVID-19. The specimen was peripheral blood. The CDR3 loop reads CATSVGARQITTDTQYF. The DNA for the CDR3 is TGTGCCACCAGTGTGGGGGCCAGACAAATTACCACAGATACGCAGTATTTT.